This T cell receptor (beta chain) was observed in a study of cytomegalovirus exposure and HLA in healthy donors (dated by TCRdb to about 2017). Looking at the study overall: An earlier analysis of approximately 640 of the donors reported about 250 Gb of sequence data and more than 90 million unique TCR beta sequences from 150 million to 200 million T cells. The study was designed to test whether signatures of past pathogen exposure could be identified by cataloging public T cell receptors. The number of typed donors differed by locus: 629-630 for A, B, C, DRB1 and DQB1; 500 to 550 for DQA1; some 590 for DPA1; and approximately 450 for DPB1. Roughly five DR-DQ haplotypes were treated as single units for association and clustering because of strong linkage in the cohort. Class I and class II HLA loci were covered by the typing at four-digit resolution. Of the roughly 430 genotyped donors, approximately 80% fell in the genetic ancestry cluster associated with self-reported Caucasian donors. An early release covering more than 500 HLA-typed donors comprised 250 to 350 gigabases of sequencing data and approximately 80 million unique TCR sequences. In a later genetic analysis, genome-wide SNP genotypes for 398 of the 666 donors were used, and that subset was treated as a discovery cohort. To predict cytomegalovirus infection status, the study combined high-throughput TCR immunosequencing, statistical association of individual TCRs with disease status, and machine learning. A later analysis re-examined previously published TCR beta repertoires from about 700 donors and added high-resolution HLA genotyping to investigate patterns of TCR occurrence. Every discovery cohort repertoire had been produced on one sequencing platform. An earlier analysis of fewer than 700 of the donors applied high-throughput TCR beta sequencing to assess whether each TCR beta V gene segment acted as functional or pseudogenic. Donor age, sex, ethnicity and CMV serostatus were compiled together with the repertoire data. The T cell repertoires of 666 subjects were profiled by immunosequencing and related to cytomegalovirus serostatus. Rather than using new phenotypic data, the later analysis identified candidate immune exposures from TCR beta sequences and from how often those sequences occurred across donors. In addition to the first cohort of 666 subjects, a separate validation cohort of 120 different subjects was used. Among roughly 400 genotyped donors of the cohort, an average of approximately 240,000 unique TCR beta nucleotide sequences was sequenced per donor, of which approximately 18% were non-productive. Broader findings and caveats from the paper: In a later analysis, HLA-associated TCR beta chains were found to be more clonally expanded and to have lower generation probabilities than equally common non-associated chains. Correlated functional status among segregating V segments might reflect linkage disequilibrium, but an unknown experimental factor could not be ruled out. In an earlier analysis of several hundred of the donors, most TCR beta V segments were observed in productive rearrangements about 87% or about 30% of the time, broadly matching IMGT annotations. In both the original and validation cohorts, the classifier was reported to diagnose cytomegalovirus status with high specificity and sensitivity. A cluster of highly shared sequence variants was judged likely to represent a technical artifact of the sequencing pipeline. V-gene and J-gene trimming of TCR beta chains was associated with a missense DCLRE1C variant in a later genetic analysis, and the association was replicated in an independent cohort. Because counts were too low, 15 to 20 rarely observed V segments, including chromosome 9 orphons, were excluded from the earlier analysis of several hundred of the donors. Sequencing depth was assumed to be roughly uniform across donors in the presence/absence analyses, though that assumption may not hold. A few of the identified cytomegalovirus-associated TCR beta chains were confirmed in vitro to be specific for cytomegalovirus antigens. Some IMGT-functional V segments, including TRBV6-2 and TRBV6-3, could not be distinguished by the 87-base-pair reads and were therefore excluded. In a later analysis, TCR association rates were found to vary across HLA loci, with the most associated TCRs seen for DRB1 alleles and the fewest for HLA-C alleles. Several of the top co-occurrence clusters appeared to be linked to parvovirus B19, influenza, CMV and Epstein-Barr virus, according to a later analysis. A further reported finding was that TCR beta sequences accurately predicted the HLA-A and HLA-B alleles for most subjects in the first cohort. In the study, approximately 160 TCR beta chains were listed as associated with cytomegalovirus. While some public TCRs were present in many individuals, most TCR sequences turned up only very rarely across donors. According to a later genetic analysis, donors in an Asian-associated ancestry cluster had fewer N-insertions in productive TCRs than the approximately 670-donor mean. Because some donors lacked HLA typing at each locus, the association tests relied only on the typed subset. It was suggested by the authors that the approach could potentially be generalized to other disease states and immunological phenotypes. Only TCR beta chains were sequenced in this cohort, and the absence of alpha or paired-chain data limited detectable features. When HLA alleles, especially DR and DQ, strongly co-occurred, TCR associations were difficult to assign to individual alleles. A later analysis associated approximately 17,000 TCR beta sequences with specific HLA alleles at a false discovery rate of 0.05. According to a later analysis, most CMV-associated TCR beta chains appeared to be HLA-restricted, and the HLA associations seemed to be driven largely by CMV exposure. For the cohort, immune exposure information was limited to CMV serostatus.

V lost 0 bases and J lost 6 bases, and the count of bases not matched to a germline gene is 11. In the germline V gene, CDR1 corresponds to LGHNA and CDR2 to YSLEER. From the cysteine through the phenylalanine, the CDR3 covers 17 amino acids. Of all the DNA, just the CDR3 is kept, 51 bases in frame from base 1. Libraries were prepared through the immunoSEQ multiplex PCR assay. The multiplex PCR relied on a mix of 60 forward primers for TCR Vbeta segments and 13 reverse primers for TCR Jbeta segments. The CDR3 region of rearranged TCR beta genes was amplified from genomic DNA by a multiplex PCR assay. The Illumina HiSeq System was used to sequence the amplified TCR beta libraries as 87-base-pair reads. As for the original processing: A later analysis counted approximately 76 million unique TCR beta chains across the 666 repertoires, and some 11 million of these chains were shared by at least two donors. To remove PCR and sequencing errors, raw reads were error-corrected and collapsed into unique sequences using a nearest-neighbor algorithm that merged closely related sequences. CDR3 sequences were aligned to IMGT reference sequences to assign V, D and J gene segments. For a sequence to be retained, a match of at least six nucleotides to both a V gene segment and a J gene segment was required. Rearrangements were called productive when the CDR3 lacked stop codons and stayed in frame with V and J; all others were non-productive. CDR3 was defined by IMGT convention, running from the second conserved V-encoded cysteine to the conserved J-encoded phenylalanine. In an earlier analysis of around 540 of the donors, sequences lacking an unambiguous match to a single V gene segment were excluded. In an earlier analysis of a few hundred of the donors, a V segment was called functional when productive rearrangements were above 56.7%, and segregating when the standard deviation between donors exceeded 5%. A statistical classification framework was built to diagnose cytomegalovirus status from the catalog of TCR beta chain sequences. A later analysis assigned V and J genes by comparing TCR nucleotide sequences with IMGT/GENE-DB human TR gene sequences. A later analysis assigned CDR3 sequences and most-parsimonious VDJ recombination scenarios with the TCRdist pipeline. A later analysis defined each TCR beta chain by its CDR3 amino acid sequence plus V-gene family, and excluded reads lacking a unique V-gene family. To address suspected cross-contamination and a sequencing artifact, a later analysis removed 592 highly shared, low-generation-probability nucleotide sequences. For each public chain, a later analysis derived a clonal expansion index from normalized ranks of inferred template counts within each repertoire. Generation probabilities in a later analysis came from a VDJ recombination model fitted to out-of-frame rearrangements, and those results were checked against IGoR. In a later analysis, TCR-TCR, TCR-HLA and TCR-CMV co-occurrence was scored with hypergeometric tests, and a repertoire-size bias correction was applied to TCR pairs. False discovery rates were estimated in a later analysis by permuting HLA or CMV assignments 20 times. In a later analysis, co-occurring TCRs were grouped using DBSCAN, and TCRdist sequence similarity was added for clustering within HLA-allele-positive subsets. Repertoires with fewer than 30,000 or more than 120,000 public chains, plus five repertoires with anomalous nucleotide sharing, were excluded from co-occurrence clustering. TCRdb stores this immuneACCESS table with in-frame sequences only. Part of the clones is absent; in the studies checked, under half of the shortfall reflects unresolved V genes, and no reason is known for the rest. V and J calls and clone size come straight from that table; D and trimming were deduced from the DNA. This sample holds fewer than 250,000 clones; 60% to 80% were observed only once. Together, the top ten hold around 1.9% of the sample.

In its sample, this clone was seen a few times. It lacks a known antigen. Nothing much larger sits one base from this clone, and base qualities are not available. The cohort consisted of 600 or so healthy bone marrow donors. Cohort members were all nominally healthy when sampled, although unrecorded immune exposures were likely present. The donor was CMV seronegative and belonged to the group of over 350 seronegative cohort members. Every donor gave a peripheral blood sample, and the peripheral blood mononuclear cells from that sample were used for TCR beta sequencing. The Qiagen DNeasy Blood Extraction Kit was used to extract genomic DNA from the blood cell samples.

The source is a male donor in good health and CMV-seronegative. The V gene is TRBV4-3 and the J gene is TRBJ2-1; TRBD2 aligns with 7 central bases. Sequenced sample: PBMCs. CDR3 protein: CASSQDLGGRIGNEQFF. The DNA is as follows: TGCGCCAGCAGCCAAGATCTGGGCGGGAGAATCGGCAATGAGCAGTTCTTC.